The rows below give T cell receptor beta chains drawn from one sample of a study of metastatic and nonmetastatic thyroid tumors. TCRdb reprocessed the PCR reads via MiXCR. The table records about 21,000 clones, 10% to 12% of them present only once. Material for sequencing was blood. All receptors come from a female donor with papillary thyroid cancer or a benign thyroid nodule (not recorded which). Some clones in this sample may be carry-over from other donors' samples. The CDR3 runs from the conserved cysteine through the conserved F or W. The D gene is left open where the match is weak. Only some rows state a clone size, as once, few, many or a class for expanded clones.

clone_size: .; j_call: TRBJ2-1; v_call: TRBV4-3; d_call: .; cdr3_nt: TGCGCCAGCAGCGGGGGTGGACGGAATGAGCAGTTCTTC; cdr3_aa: CASSGGGRNEQFF
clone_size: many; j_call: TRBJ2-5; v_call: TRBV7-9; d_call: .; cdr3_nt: TGTGCCAGCAGCTTGTCAACGGGGGAGCCGGAAGAGACCCAGTACTTC; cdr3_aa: CASSLSTGEPEETQYF
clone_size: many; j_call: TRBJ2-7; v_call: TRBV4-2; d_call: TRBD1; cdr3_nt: TGTGCCAGCAGCCAAGGGACAGGGGACTACGAGCAGTACTTC; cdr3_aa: CASSQGTGDYEQYF
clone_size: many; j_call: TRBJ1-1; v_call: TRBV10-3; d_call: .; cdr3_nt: TGTGCCATCAGTGTCGGGACAACCCTGAACACTGAAGCTTTCTTT; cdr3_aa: CAISVGTTLNTEAFF
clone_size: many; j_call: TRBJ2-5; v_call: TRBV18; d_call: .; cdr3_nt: TGTGCCAGCTCACCAGGGGCGGGTCAAGAGACCCAGTACTTC; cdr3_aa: CASSPGAGQETQYF
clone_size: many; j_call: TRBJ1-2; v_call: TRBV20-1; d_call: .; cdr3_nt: TGCAGTGCATGGAGGGGAGCCTATGGCTACACCTTC; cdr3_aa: CSAWRGAYGYTF
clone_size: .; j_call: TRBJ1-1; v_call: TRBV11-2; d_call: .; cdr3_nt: TGTGCCAGCAGCTTCCAGGGAATAAGTTTCTTT; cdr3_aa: CASSFQGISFF
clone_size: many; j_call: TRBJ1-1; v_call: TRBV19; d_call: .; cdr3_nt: TGTGCCAGTAGTATCTCGTGGTCAGGAGCCAAAGAACTGATGAACACTGAAGCTTTCTTT; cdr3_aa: CASSISWSGAKELMNTEAFF
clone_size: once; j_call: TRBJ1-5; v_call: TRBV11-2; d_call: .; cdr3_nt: TGTGCCAGCAGCTTATTTAGCGATCAGCCCCAGCATTTT; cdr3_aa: CASSLFSDQPQHF
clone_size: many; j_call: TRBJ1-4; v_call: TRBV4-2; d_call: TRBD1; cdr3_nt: TGTGCCAGCAGCCGGGACAGTAATGAAAAACTGTTTTTT; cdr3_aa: CASSRDSNEKLFF
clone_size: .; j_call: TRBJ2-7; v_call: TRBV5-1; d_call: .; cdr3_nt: TGCGCCAGCAGTTTCCGACAGAGTACCTACGAGCAGTACTTC; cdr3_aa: CASSFRQSTYEQYF
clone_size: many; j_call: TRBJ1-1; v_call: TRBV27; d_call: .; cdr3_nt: TGTGCCAGCAGATCGAACCCGGACGGAACAAGAGAAGCTTTCTTT; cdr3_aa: CASRSNPDGTREAFF
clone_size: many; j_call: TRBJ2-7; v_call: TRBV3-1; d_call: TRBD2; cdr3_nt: TGTGCCAGCAGCCCAGGGACTAGTGTCAGCGAGCAGTACTTC; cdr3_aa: CASSPGTSVSEQYF
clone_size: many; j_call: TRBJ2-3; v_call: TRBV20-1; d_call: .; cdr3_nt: TGCAGTGCTTCCGATGACGCCCAGGGAGATACGCAGTATTTT; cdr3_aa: CSASDDAQGDTQYF